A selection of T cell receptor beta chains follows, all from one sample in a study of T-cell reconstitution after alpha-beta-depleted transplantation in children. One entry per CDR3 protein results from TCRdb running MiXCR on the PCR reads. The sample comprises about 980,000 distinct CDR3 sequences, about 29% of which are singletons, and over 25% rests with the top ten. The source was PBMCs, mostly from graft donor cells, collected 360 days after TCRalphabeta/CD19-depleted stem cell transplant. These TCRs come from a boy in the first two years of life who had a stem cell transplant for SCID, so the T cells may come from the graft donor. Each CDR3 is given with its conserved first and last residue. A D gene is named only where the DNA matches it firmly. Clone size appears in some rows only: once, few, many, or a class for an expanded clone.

TGCGCCAGCAGCTTGGGACTAGCGGCGTACCAAGAGACCCAGTACTTC	CASSLGLAAYQETQYF	TRBV5-1	TRBJ2-5	TRBD2	NA
TGCGCCAGCAGCTTTAAACGCGTCCCGGGACAGAGAACCGGGGAGCTGTTTTTT	CASSFKRVPGQRTGELFF	TRBV5-1	TRBJ2-2	TRBD1	many
TGTGCCAGCAGCCAGCTCGGACAGGTTTTCATGAACACTGAAGCTTTCTTT	CASSQLGQVFMNTEAFF	TRBV4-2	TRBJ1-1	TRBD1	once
TGCAGTGCTAGATCGGGGATTGGTGAAAAACTGTTTTTT	CSARSGIGEKLFF	TRBV20-1	TRBJ1-4	NA	NA
TGCAGTGCTAGGAAGCCTCCCGGGGAGACCCAGTACTTC	CSARKPPGETQYF	TRBV20-1	TRBJ2-5	NA	few
TGTGCCAGCAGCCACCGGGAGGGCTTGGGCGAGCAGTACTTC	CASSHREGLGEQYF	TRBV3-1	TRBJ2-7	TRBD2	NA
TGTGCCAGCAGTCGTATACTTCAGGGTGTAGCTTTCTTT	CASSRILQGVAFF	TRBV2	TRBJ1-1	NA	few
TGTGCCAGCAGTTTATCGGTTGGGGCCTCACACTACGAGCAGTACTTC	CASSLSVGASHYEQYF	TRBV27	TRBJ2-7	NA	few
TGCGCCAGCAGCCAAGAGGGGTATGAGCAGTTCTTC	CASSQEGYEQFF	TRBV4-1	TRBJ2-1	NA	NA
TGCAGTGCTAGAGATCCCAGGGGTCGGGGGGATGAGCAGTTCTTC	CSARDPRGRGDEQFF	TRBV20-1	TRBJ2-1	NA	NA
TGCGCCAGCAGCCGAGACGACAGGGGCTCCTACAATGAGCAGTTCTTC	CASSRDDRGSYNEQFF	TRBV4-1	TRBJ2-1	TRBD1	NA
TGTGCCAGCAGCGTCCCGGGACCGACCACTGAAGCTTTCTTT	CASSVPGPTTEAFF	TRBV6-5	TRBJ1-1	NA	NA
TGCAGTGCTATGGGACTAGCTGGAGAGACCCAGTACTTC	CSAMGLAGETQYF	TRBV20-1	TRBJ2-5	TRBD2	NA
TGCGCCAGCATGCTGGACACCTCAGGGAGGCAGTTCTTC	CASMLDTSGRQFF	TRBV5-1	TRBJ2-1	NA	NA
TGTGCCAGCAGTTTTCTCCGAAATGAGCAGTTCTTC	CASSFLRNEQFF	TRBV12-3/TRBV12-4	TRBJ2-1	NA	many
TGCAGCGTTGAAGGAGGGTCGGGGGGCGCGAACACCGGGGAGCTGTTTTTT	CSVEGGSGGANTGELFF	TRBV29-1	TRBJ2-2	NA	few